A selection of T cell receptor beta chains follows, all from one sample in a study of blood T cells in healthy people across ages. One entry per CDR3 protein, called by TCRdb with MiXCR from the 5' RACE reads. Here the sample spans 800,000 to 900,000 distinct CDR3 sequences, roughly 60% being singletons. Sequencing used blood. The source is a man aged 30 to 39 in good health. Both conserved end residues are part of each CDR3. The order of the fields is D gene, V gene, clone size, J gene, CDR3 protein, CDR3 DNA. D genes are given only for firm matches. Rows give clone size only sometimes, using once, few, many, or a class for an expanded clone.

d_gene: TRBD1
v_gene: TRBV2
abundance: NA
j_gene: TRBJ2-7
CDR3aa: CASSEAAFAETGERGYYEQYF
CDR3nt: TGTGCCAGCAGTGAAGCGGCCTTCGCGGAAACAGGGGAAAGGGGATACTACGAGCAGTACTTC

d_gene: TRBD1
v_gene: TRBV20-1
abundance: NA
j_gene: TRBJ2-3
CDR3aa: CSARSGQGPDTQYF
CDR3nt: TGCAGTGCTAGATCTGGACAGGGACCAGATACGCAGTATTTT

d_gene: NA
v_gene: TRBV7-9
abundance: few
j_gene: TRBJ2-5
CDR3aa: CASSLTGLEETQYF
CDR3nt: TGTGCCAGCAGCTTAACGGGACTGGAAGAGACCCAGTACTTC

d_gene: NA
v_gene: TRBV12-3/TRBV12-4
abundance: many
j_gene: TRBJ1-2
CDR3aa: CASSTLGDAGYTF
CDR3nt: TGTGCCAGCAGTACCTTGGGGGACGCGGGCTACACCTTC

d_gene: NA
v_gene: TRBV7-2
abundance: NA
j_gene: TRBJ2-2
CDR3aa: CASSPGTFTGELFF
CDR3nt: TGTGCCAGCAGCCCCGGGACTTTCACCGGGGAGCTGTTTTTT

d_gene: TRBD2
v_gene: TRBV5-5
abundance: once
j_gene: TRBJ2-7
CDR3aa: CASSFHAGAYEQYF
CDR3nt: TGTGCCAGCAGCTTTCATGCGGGGGCCTACGAGCAGTACTTC

d_gene: NA
v_gene: TRBV7-2
abundance: NA
j_gene: TRBJ2-7
CDR3aa: CASSLIGNRGDEQYF
CDR3nt: TGTGCCAGCAGCTTAATAGGAAACAGAGGCGACGAGCAGTACTTC

d_gene: NA
v_gene: TRBV7-2
abundance: NA
j_gene: TRBJ2-7
CDR3aa: CASGPHQYEQYF
CDR3nt: TGTGCCAGCGGCCCCCACCAATACGAGCAGTACTTC

d_gene: TRBD1
v_gene: TRBV7-9
abundance: NA
j_gene: TRBJ2-3
CDR3aa: CASSPRTGMGTDTQYF
CDR3nt: TGTGCCAGCAGCCCCCGGACAGGGATGGGCACAGATACGCAGTATTTT

d_gene: NA
v_gene: TRBV3-1
abundance: few
j_gene: TRBJ2-1
CDR3aa: CASSRTPGRTYNEQFF
CDR3nt: TGTGCCAGCAGCCGAACCCCAGGGAGAACCTACAATGAGCAGTTCTTC

d_gene: TRBD1
v_gene: TRBV19
abundance: once
j_gene: TRBJ1-4
CDR3aa: CASTDAGTANEKLFF
CDR3nt: TGTGCCAGTACCGACGCTGGGACAGCTAATGAAAAACTGTTTTTT

d_gene: NA
v_gene: TRBV4-3
abundance: NA
j_gene: TRBJ2-1
CDR3aa: CASSQDRDNEQFF
CDR3nt: TGCGCCAGCAGCCAAGACAGGGACAATGAGCAGTTCTTC

d_gene: NA
v_gene: TRBV7-9
abundance: NA
j_gene: TRBJ1-1
CDR3aa: CASSLSWGTNTEAFF
CDR3nt: TGTGCCAGCAGCTTAAGTTGGGGGACGAACACTGAAGCTTTCTTT